This passage covers 5 T cell receptor beta chains from one sample sequenced in a study of glioma-infiltrating T cells. TCR alpha and beta CDR3 regions were amplified from RNA using iRepertoire nested multiplex PCR. TCRdb redid the calling of the multiplex PCR reads with MiXCR, one entry per CDR3 protein. The data show about 190,000 distinct CDR3 sequences, over 30% seen once. Sequencing was carried out using glioma tissue, nonneoplastic brain tissue, or PBMCs (not recorded which). The source of these receptors is a human donor with low-grade glioma or glioblastoma, undergoing nonglioma brain surgery, or in good health (not recorded which).

Comment on this clonotype: This may be a read error: a much more frequent sequence differs by one nucleotide. The chain links TRBV19 to TRBJ2-7, with D perhaps matching TRBD1 (5 bases). Germline assignment: CDR1 LNHDA and CDR2 SQIVND (reference sequence). V lost 1 base to trimming and J lost 7 bases, with 8 bases between them. This CDR3 spans 12 amino acids. Written as DNA, the CDR3 is TGTGCCAGTAGTATAGGCAGGGATGAGCAGTACTTC. Translated: CASSIGRDEQYF.

Many counts were recorded for this clonotype. The rearrangement joins TRBV29-1 to TRBJ2-1; 8 positions match TRBD2. This CDR3 has 11 amino acids. Germline-derived CDR1 and CDR2 are SQVTM and ANQGSEA. Germline trimming cut 7 bases from V and 9 bases from J; bases unmatched to any gene: 5. This chain's CDR3 is CSGAGGGEQFF. CDR3 DNA sequence: TGCAGCGGCGCGGGAGGAGGTGAGCAGTTCTTC.

This clonotype was detected many times. The rearrangement links TRBV7-9 to TRBJ2-7; unclear D gene. The germline V gene encodes CDR1 SEHNR and CDR2 FQNEAQ (reference sequence). The CDR3 totals 17 residues. V lost 5 bases and J 2 bases, leaving 22 bases between the germline ends. The CDR3 reads CASSTTTSSKEAYEQYF. In DNA form, the CDR3 reads TGTGCCAGCAGCACAACGACCTCATCGAAGGAAGCCTACGAGCAGTACTTC.

This clonotype was found a few times. The CDR3 DNA sequence: TGCAGCGTTGAAGGGACTAGCGGCCAAGAGACCCAGTACTTC. Translating gives CSVEGTSGQETQYF. The gene calls are TRBV29-1 and TRBJ2-5; 10 bases line up with TRBD2. Germline lookup yields CDR1 SQVTM and CDR2 ANQGSEA. J lost 1 base, V lost 1 base, and 0 bases had no gene match. CDR3 size: 14 residues.

The table lists this clonotype with many counts. The chain employs TRBV29-1 and TRBJ1-1; tentatively, D is TRBD1 (5 bases). The CDR3 has 13 amino acids. In germline, CDR1 is SQVTM, CDR2 ANQGSEA. Trimming pared 4 bases from V and 4 bases from J, leaving 13 bases between. Written as DNA, the CDR3 is TGCAGCGTTGGGGGGGGAATTGGCACTGAAGCTTTCTTT. It specifies CSVGGGIGTEAFF.